The present TCR beta chain was sequenced within a study of cytomegalovirus exposure and HLA in healthy donors. About the study: One earlier analysis, a look at around 180 million T cells, found 100 million to 130 million unique TCR beta sequences. Genotyping of some 390 donors showed that about 79% belonged to the Caucasian-associated ancestry cluster. Findings of the study overall: After further analysis at a later stage, 17,000 or so TCR beta sequences were associated with HLA alleles at 0.05 false discovery rate. V- and J-gene trimming of TCR beta was linked (in a later analysis) to a missense DCLRE1C variant.

In the PCR, 60 Vbeta and 13 Jbeta primers were used. TCRdb's copy holds only in-frame clones and misses some; the assay was immunoSEQ multiplex PCR. The table lists 95,000 to 150,000 clones, roughly three fifths of them singletons. The germline V gene encodes CDR1 SQVTM and CDR2 ANQGSEA. This CDR3 comprises 12 residues. J was trimmed by 5 bases and V by 4 bases; bases with no gene match: 4. Turning to this clone: Its antigen is unidentified.

Sequenced input: PBMCs. The rearrangement uses TRBV29-1 and TRBJ2-7; 8 nucleotides align to TRBD1. The TCR sequence derives from a young man in good health and CMV-seronegative. This chain's CDR3 is CSVGTGSHEQYF. For the CDR3, the DNA is TGCAGCGTTGGGACAGGGAGCCACGAGCAGTACTTC.